The 29 T cell receptor beta chains presented below share a single source sample, sequenced in a study of shared clonotypes between healthy human individuals. Assay: immunoSEQ multiplex PCR; the TCRdb copy retains only in-frame clones and omits some. The sample comprises hundreds of thousands of clones, around three quarters of which are singletons, and around 1.7% rests with the top ten. The sample taken for sequencing was memory CD4+ T cells sorted from blood. Subset noted: CD45RA-negative fraction. Receptors were obtained from a woman aged 25 to 39 in good health.

The chain employs TRBV27 and TRBJ1-2; 7 nucleotides agree with TRBD1. The CDR3 is made up of 15 amino acids. Germline CDR1 MNHEY, CDR2 SMNVEV (reference sequence). The trim removed 5 bases at V and 5 bases at J, leaving 11 bases unmatched. The CDR3 here is CASSPSRTGVYGYTF. The CDR3, as DNA: TGTGCCAGCAGTCCTTCCCGGACAGGAGTTTATGGCTACACCTTC.

The genes are TRBV28 and TRBJ1-3, with D hard to call. Germline V lookup: CDR1 MDHEN, CDR2 SYDVKM. CDR3 length: 17 amino acids. The V end lost 4 bases, the J end lost 0 bases, and 16 bases lay between the germline ends. The CDR3 nucleotides are TGTGCCAGCAGTTCCTTTAGCGGCGCTAGCTCTGGAAACACCATATATTTT. This translates into CASSSFSGASSGNTIYF.

The chain joins TRBV4-2 to TRBJ2-5; tentative D call: TRBD2 (6 bases). The V end lost 6 bases, the J end lost 2 bases, and 16 bases lay between the germline ends. Germline V gene data show CDR1 as LGHNA and CDR2 as YNFKEQ. CDR3 length: 15 amino acids. This CDR3 reads CASSRSGGLQETQYF. CDR3 DNA sequence: TGTGCCAGCAGTCGTAGCGGAGGGCTACAAGAGACCCAGTACTTC.

V gene TRBV19 combines with J gene TRBJ1-5; D remains unclear. In germline, CDR1 is LNHDA, CDR2 SQIVND (reference sequence). The V end was cut by 1 base, the J end by 6 bases, with 10 bases between. The CDR3 spans 14 residues. The CDR3 sequence: CASSIGLSSQPQHF. CDR3 nucleotide sequence: TGTGCCAGTAGTATAGGACTTTCAAGTCAGCCCCAGCATTTT. Combining the CDR3 with reference TRBV19 and TRBJ1-5 gives the whole variable domain DGGITQSPKYLFRKEGQNVTLSCEQNLNHDAMYWYRQDPGQGLRLIYYSQIVNDFQKGDIAEGYSVSREKKESFPLTVTSAQKNPTAFYLCASSIGLSSQPQHFGDGTRLSIL.

The chain links TRBV2 to TRBJ1-5; D gene uncertain. Germline CDR1 is SNHLY and CDR2 is FYNNEI. V dropped 4 bases and J dropped 0 bases, with 7 bases sitting between them. The CDR3 sequence is 14 residues long. The DNA of the CDR3 is TGTGCCAGCAGTGCCCCATATAGCAATCAGCCCCAGCATTTT. Translation gives CASSAPYSNQPQHF.

This chain connects TRBV10-3 to TRBJ2-7; 9 bases match TRBD2. V trimming: 0 bases; J trimming: 1 base; junction bases outside the gene matches: 7. CDR3 length: 17 amino acids. CDR1 and CDR2 from the germline V gene are ENHRY and SYGVKD. This CDR3 reads CAISESLGLASSYEQYF. As DNA, the CDR3 is TGTGCCATCAGTGAGTCGTTAGGACTAGCGTCATCCTACGAGCAGTACTTC.

This clone was recorded only once. The genes are TRBV9 and TRBJ1-1; D may be TRBD1 (5 bases). V lost 2 bases and J 0 bases, leaving 8 bases between the germline ends. The CDR3 is made up of 14 amino acids. Germline CDR1 SGDLS, CDR2 YYNGEE. DNA of the CDR3: TGTGCCAGCAGCGTCGGGGGAATGAACACTGAAGCTTTCTTT. It codes for CASSVGGMNTEAFF.

This chain links TRBV4-3 with TRBJ1-1; D not certain. V lost 1 base to trimming and J lost 10 bases, with 7 bases between them. Germline V lookup: CDR1 LGHNA, CDR2 YSLEER. The length of the CDR3 is 11 residues. The CDR3 region is CASSQGEGAFF. DNA of the CDR3: TGCGCCAGCAGCCAAGGAGAAGGAGCTTTCTTT.

The chain carries TRBV4-2 and TRBJ2-1; 8 bases fit TRBD1. With V trimmed by 0 bases and J by 8 bases, 9 bases remained unmatched. Germline values: CDR1 LGHNA, CDR2 YNFKEQ. CDR3 length: 16 amino acids. CDR3 sequence (DNA): TGTGCCAGCAGCCAAGACCCCCGGACAGGGATCGATGAGCAGTTCTTC. Amino acid sequence: CASSQDPRTGIDEQFF.

The gene calls are TRBV15 and TRBJ2-2; 9 nucleotides agree with TRBD1. The V segment lost 3 bases and the J segment 3 bases; nucleotides outside the gene matches: 2. CDR3 length equals 15 residues. Germline CDR1 reads LNHNV; CDR2 reads YYDKDF (reference sequence). The CDR3 is CATSSDRGYTGELFF. In DNA form, the CDR3 reads TGTGCCACCAGCAGTGACAGGGGGTACACCGGGGAGCTGTTTTTT.

The V and J genes are TRBV28 and TRBJ1-2; 11 bases map to TRBD1. Germline loops: CDR1 MDHEN, CDR2 SYDVKM. J gave up 8 bases and V 8 bases, and 16 bases lay outside the gene matches. The CDR3 extends over 16 amino acids. This CDR3 reads CASQGQGDLGLWGYTF. The CDR3 DNA is TGTGCCAGCCAGGGACAGGGGGATTTAGGTCTCTGGGGCTACACCTTC.

The table lists this clone with many counts. This chain uses TRBV2 with TRBJ2-6, with TRBD1 identical over 9 bases. V gave up 9 bases and J gave up 2 bases; unmatched junction bases: 26. The CDR3 has 22 amino acids. Germline CDR1 reads SNHLY; CDR2 reads FYNNEI. The chain's CDR3 is CASPPRTGQGGLRLTGANVLTF. The CDR3 coding sequence is TGTGCCAGTCCCCCTAGGACGGGACAGGGTGGCCTTCGCCTTACTGGGGCCAACGTCCTGACTTTC.

The V and J genes are TRBV16 and TRBJ2-3; 8 bases map to TRBD1. This CDR3 has 15 residues. V dropped 0 bases and J dropped 6; count of bases not matched to a gene: 5. Germline lookup yields CDR1 KGHSY and CDR2 FQNENV. The CDR3 here is CASSQSDTGGDTQYF. CDR3 nucleotides: TGTGCCAGCAGCCAATCCGACACAGGGGGGGATACGCAGTATTTT.

Of note for this clone: This same CDR3 is encoded by further DNA sequences in the sample. The rearrangement uses TRBV5-1 and TRBJ2-7; D call uncertain. V was cut by 2 bases and J by 0 bases, with 9 bases left in between. The CDR3 sequence is 14 residues long. The germline CDR1 and CDR2 sequences are SGHRS and YFSETQ. The CDR3 bases are TGCGCCAGCAGCTTCGGACCCTCCTCCTACGAGCAGTACTTC. It yields the protein CASSFGPSSYEQYF.

CDR3 bases: TGTGCCAGCAGTTCTTGGGGGACAGCGCAAGAGACCCAGTACTTC. As protein: CASSSWGTAQETQYF. The chain employs TRBV6-5 and TRBJ2-5, with 7 bases aligning to TRBD1. The germline V gene has CDR1 MNHEY and CDR2 SVGAGI. The V segment lost 4 bases and the J segment 2 bases; nucleotides outside the gene matches: 7. The CDR3 has 15 amino acids.

This clone came up a few times. V usage is TRBV28 and J usage is TRBJ2-1; 8 nucleotides align to TRBD2. Germline V gives CDR1 MDHEN, CDR2 SYDVKM. CDR3 length: 15 residues. Trimming removed 6 bases from V and 6 bases from J; junction bases left unmatched: 10. In DNA, the CDR3 is TGTGCCAGCAGGACGAGGAGGCGGGAGGCCAATGAGCAGTTCTTC. The encoded protein is CASRTRRREANEQFF.

The V call is TRBV6-6, the J call TRBJ2-7, with a possible D match to TRBD2 (7 bases). The CDR3 has 16 amino acids. The germline V gene has CDR1 MNHNY and CDR2 SVGAGI (reference sequence). Trimming removed 4 bases from V and 5 bases from J, with 21 bases in between. The CDR3, as DNA: TGTGCCAGCAGTTTCCGGACCGGGGGGCTGGTACACGAGCAGTACTTC. It specifies CASSFRTGGLVHEQYF.

The table lists this clone with a few counts. The chain joins TRBV28 to TRBJ2-2; no firm D call. The CDR3 has 15 amino acids. Trimming removed 4 bases from V and 1 base from J, with 10 bases in between. Germline V CDR1 and CDR2: MDHEN, SYDVKM. The CDR3 sequence: CASSSPGQNTGELFF. DNA for the CDR3: TGTGCCAGCAGTTCCCCTGGGCAGAACACCGGGGAGCTGTTTTTT.

This clone has a handful of counts. The chain carries TRBV28 and TRBJ2-7, with TRBD2 identical over 11 bases. This CDR3 is built from 14 residues. The germline V gene has CDR1 MDHEN and CDR2 SYDVKM. CDR3 in amino acids: CALSGSGRASEQYF. In DNA form, the CDR3 reads TGTGCGTTAAGTGGTAGCGGGAGGGCCTCCGAGCAGTACTTC.

The chain recombines TRBV30 with TRBJ2-1; no reliable D call. The CDR3 has 14 amino acids. Germline V gene data show CDR1 as GTSNPN and CDR2 as SVGIG (reference sequence). With 0 bases removed from V and 12 bases from J, the gap between germline ends came to 18 bases. The CDR3: CAWSVSILRRWQFF. The CDR3 DNA reads TGTGCCTGGAGTGTTTCTATACTACGGCGATGGCAGTTCTTC.

Concerning this clone itself: A far bigger clonotype differs at one base, so this is likely a read error. The chain links TRBV5-8 to TRBJ2-7; D ambiguous. The CDR3 length is 11 residues. Germline CDR1 is SGHTS and CDR2 is YDEGEE. Deletions cut 2 bases from V and 4 bases from J, with 4 bases between. DNA of the CDR3: TGTGCCAGCAGCTTCTATTACGAGCAGTACTTC. Translated: CASSFYYEQYF.

The rearrangement links TRBV6-1 to TRBJ2-3, with D possibly TRBD2 on 5 matching bases. The CDR3 spans 14 residues. Germline CDR1 reads MNHNS; CDR2 reads SASEGT. Between the trimmed V and J ends, which lost 3 bases and 8 bases, there was a span of 15 bases. CDR3 sequence reads: CASSDWARGGTQYF. CDR3 nucleotide sequence: TGTGCCAGCAGTGATTGGGCGCGAGGAGGTACGCAGTATTTT.

V gene TRBV12-5 combines with J gene TRBJ1-1; a possible D gene is TRBD1 (6 bases). This CDR3 contains 13 residues. Between the trimmed V and J ends, which lost 3 bases and 4 bases, there was a span of 9 bases. Looked up from germline, CDR1 is LGHNT and CDR2 is FRNRAP. As DNA, the CDR3 is TGTGCTAGTGGTTTTGTAGGGGGCACTGAAGCTTTCTTT. The encoded protein is CASGFVGGTEAFF.

The CDR3 DNA is TGTGCCAGCAGATCCACAACCGATCAGCCCCAGCATTTT. It specifies CASRSTTDQPQHF. V gene TRBV6-6 combines with J gene TRBJ1-5, with unresolved D. This CDR3 spans 13 amino acids. V lost 6 bases, J lost 5 bases, and 11 bases lay in between. Germline V gives CDR1 MNHNY, CDR2 SVGAGI (reference sequence).

This chain links TRBV5-4 with TRBJ1-2; 10 bases match TRBD1. CDR3 size: 14 residues. The V segment lost 5 bases and the J segment 5 bases; nucleotides outside the gene matches: 6. Looked up from germline, CDR1 is SGHNT and CDR2 is YYREEE (reference sequence). This chain's CDR3 is CASRKPGQGYGYTF. In nucleotides, the CDR3 is TGTGCCAGCAGAAAACCGGGACAGGGGTATGGCTACACCTTC. Supplemented by reference TRBV5-4 and TRBJ1-2, the full variable domain reads ETGVTQSPTHLIKTRGQQVTLRCSSQSGHNTVSWYQQALGQGPQFIFQYYREEENGRGNFPPRFSGLQFPNYSSELNVNALELDDSALYLCASRKPGQGYGYTFGSGTRLTVV.

The CDR3 DNA reads as TGTGCCAGCACAGGGCAGGGCACCGGGGAGCTGTTTTTT. Amino acids: CASTGQGTGELFF. V is TRBV25-1 and J is TRBJ2-2; tentatively, D is TRBD1 (5 bases). There are 13 residues in the CDR3. V was pared by 7 bases and J by 4 bases, with 10 bases between. CDR1 is MGHDK, CDR2 SYGVNS, per germline.

The chain uses TRBV18 and TRBJ2-5, with 8 bases that match TRBD1. CDR3 length: 14 residues. Germline V gene data show CDR1 as KGHSH and CDR2 as LQKENI. Trimming at V came to 6 bases and at J to 2 bases, leaving 5 bases not matched to a gene. The CDR3 spells CASSPDRGQETQYF. The DNA of the CDR3 is TGTGCCAGCTCCCCTGACAGGGGACAAGAGACCCAGTACTTC.

This clone appeared many times. V is TRBV6-1 and J is TRBJ1-1; D gene ambiguous. Trimming took 7 bases from V and 5 from J, leaving 14 bases between them. Germline assignment: CDR1 MNHNS and CDR2 SASEGT. CDR3 size: 13 residues. The CDR3 DNA reads TGTGCCAGCAATTGGGAGCCTGGGACTGAAGCTTTCTTT. It encodes CASNWEPGTEAFF.

CDR3 loop: CARKIKLGHYNEQFF. For the CDR3, the DNA is TGTGCCAGGAAGATCAAACTGGGGCACTACAATGAGCAGTTCTTC. The chain carries TRBV19 and TRBJ2-1, with D possibly matching TRBD1 (5 bases). Trimming took off 9 bases at V and 3 bases at J, with 18 bases between the two ends. Germline values: CDR1 LNHDA, CDR2 SQIVND (reference sequence). This CDR3 has 15 residues.